The 29 T cell receptor beta chains below were found in one sample sequenced in a study of CD8 T cells in ankylosing spondylitis. Via MiXCR, TCRdb re-called the 5' RACE reads, giving one row per CDR3 protein. The sample yields 250,000 to 300,000 distinct CDR3 sequences, 15% to 20% seen once. The sample comprised blood, either unsorted or a sorted T cell fraction (not recorded which). These receptors came from a male donor with ankylosing spondylitis or in good health (not recorded which).

This clonotype was observed a handful of times. This chain links TRBV6-2 or TRBV6-3 with TRBJ2-3, with D perhaps TRBD2 (5 bases). The CDR3 spans 14 residues. CDR1 and CDR2 (germline): MNHEY, SVGEGT. V lost 2 bases and J lost 2, with 8 bases in between. The CDR3 spells CASSYSLATDTQYF. The CDR3 nucleotides are TGTGCCAGCAGTTACAGTCTAGCCACAGATACGCAGTATTTT.

In its sample, this clonotype was seen a few times. This sequence joins TRBV6-1 and TRBJ2-1; 11 bases align to TRBD2. Trimming took 6 bases from V and 2 from J; bases not matched to a gene: 6. Germline V gene sequence: CDR1 MNHNS, CDR2 SASEGT. CDR3 size: 16 residues. The CDR3 DNA sequence: TGTGCCAGCAGCCCTAGCGGGAGGAGCGCCTACAATGAGCAGTTCTTC. This codes for CASSPSGRSAYNEQFF.

This clonotype was observed a handful of times. The CDR3 region is CSVEDHRTSGNYNEQFF. As DNA, the CDR3 is TGCAGCGTTGAAGATCACCGGACTAGCGGTAACTACAATGAGCAGTTCTTC. J is TRBJ2-1 and V is TRBV29-1; 10 bases are shared with TRBD2. Germline loops: CDR1 SQVTM, CDR2 ANQGSEA. This CDR3 is built from 17 residues. Unmatched junction bases numbered 8, after V lost 0 bases and J lost 3 bases.

This clonotype was seen only a few times. This rearrangement joins TRBV4-2 to TRBJ2-1; 13 bases agree with TRBD2. The CDR3 runs to 19 residues. Germline-derived CDR1 and CDR2 are LGHNA and YNFKEQ. The J segment lost 4 bases and the V segment lost 4 bases, leaving 13 bases of the junction unmatched. The DNA for the CDR3 is TGTGCCAGCAGCCCAGATACCGGGACTAGCGGGATATTTTACAATGAGCAGTTCTTC. Its translation: CASSPDTGTSGIFYNEQFF.

This clonotype was detected only a few times. The rearrangement uses TRBV28 and TRBJ2-1, with 7 bases matching TRBD2. This CDR3 contains 13 residues. Trimming cost V 7 bases and J 5 bases; bases outside gene matches: 5. Germline V gene sequence: CDR1 MDHEN, CDR2 SYDVKM. The chain's CDR3 is CASTTGGDNEQFF. CDR3 sequence (DNA): TGTGCCAGCACCACGGGAGGAGACAATGAGCAGTTCTTC.

In this sample, this clonotype turned up many times. The chain joins TRBV10-3 to TRBJ1-2; TRBD1 is a possible D gene (5 bases). Looked up from germline, CDR1 is ENHRY and CDR2 is SYGVKD. The V and J ends lost 8 bases and 8 bases respectively, with 15 bases between them. This CDR3 has 12 amino acids. CDR3 loop: CAIDGPGSGYTF. The CDR3 DNA sequence: TGTGCCATCGACGGCCCAGGGAGCGGCTACACCTTC.

This clonotype appeared a few times. The chain combines TRBV11-1 with TRBJ2-7; 9 bases agree with TRBD1. V shed 1 base, J shed 2 bases, and the junction held 3 bases outside the gene matches. The CDR3 consists of 15 residues. Germline V gene data show CDR1 as SGHAT and CDR2 as FQDESV (reference sequence). For the CDR3, the DNA is TGTGCCAGCAGCTTAGAGGACAGGGGCGCCTACGAGCAGTACTTC. Translated: CASSLEDRGAYEQYF.

The gene calls are TRBV12-3 or TRBV12-4 and TRBJ2-2; 9 positions agree with TRBD2. Germline trimming cut 6 bases from V and 0 bases from J; bases unmatched to any gene: 2. This CDR3 region has 15 residues. CDR3 coding DNA: TGTGCCAGCAGGCGCGGGAGGGCGAACACCGGGGAGCTGTTTTTT. It specifies CASRRGRANTGELFF.

This clonotype was counted a few times. This chain connects TRBV9 to TRBJ2-1, with a tentative D call TRBD2 (6 bases). The V gene's germline CDR1 is SGDLS and CDR2 YYNGEE. V was trimmed by 0 bases and J by 6 bases, leaving 13 bases between them. The length of the CDR3 is 15 residues. In DNA form, the CDR3 reads TGTGCCAGCAGCGTAGGTGGGGGGTCTAGCAATGAGCAGTTCTTC. Encoded protein: CASSVGGGSSNEQFF.

This clonotype has at least ten counts. The chain uses TRBV12-3 or TRBV12-4 and TRBJ2-5; D may be TRBD1 or TRBD2 (6 bases each). This CDR3 has 17 amino acids. V was cut by 6 bases and J by 0 bases, with 20 bases left in between. CDR3 sequence (DNA): TGTGCCAGCAGCCGAGGGGGGACGATCACCTACCAAGAGACCCAGTACTTC. As protein: CASSRGGTITYQETQYF.

This clonotype occurred a few times. The chain employs TRBV7-9 and TRBJ2-7; TRBD1 matches at 7 bases. CDR3 length equals 14 residues. Germline V gives CDR1 SEHNR, CDR2 FQNEAQ (reference sequence). The ends lost 5 bases at V and 2 bases at J; junction bases unmatched: 6. The CDR3 loop reads CASSPRQGTYEQYF. The CDR3 region has the DNA TGTGCCAGCAGCCCTCGACAGGGTACCTACGAGCAGTACTTC.

CDR3 sequence reads: CASGAYQPQHF. For the CDR3, the DNA is TGTGCCAGCGGGGCCTATCAGCCCCAGCATTTT. The chain combines TRBV27 with TRBJ1-5; a weak D match, TRBD1 (5 bases). Germline CDR1 reads MNHEY; CDR2 reads SMNVEV (reference sequence). V lost 8 bases, J lost 5 bases, and 7 bases lay in between. The CDR3 has 11 residues.

This clonotype was seen a few times. This chain uses TRBV5-6 with TRBJ2-2; D unresolved. The CDR3 covers 14 residues. Trimming shortened V by 1 base and J by 6 bases, and 10 bases separated the two germline ends. CDR1 and CDR2 from the germline V gene are SGHDT and YYEEEE. The CDR3 sequence is CASSLSSLAGELFF. The CDR3 region has the DNA TGTGCCAGCAGCTTGTCTAGTCTAGCCGGGGAGCTGTTTTTT. Using reference TRBV5-6 and TRBJ2-2 for the parts outside the CDR3, the full variable domain is DAGVTQSPTHLIKTRGQQVTLRCSPKSGHDTVSWYQQALGQGPQFIFQYYEEEERQRGNFPDRFSGHQFPNYSSELNVNALLLGDSALYLCASSLSSLAGELFFGEGSRLTVL.

The chain has TRBV12-3 or TRBV12-4 and TRBJ2-7; no firm D call. The CDR3 length is 15 residues. The V and J ends lost 5 bases and 1 base respectively, with 15 bases between them. The DNA of the CDR3 is TGTGCCAGCAGTCCTTTGAGGTCCGGATCCTACGAGCAGTACTTC. Its protein is CASSPLRSGSYEQYF.

This chain links TRBV4-3 with TRBJ2-5, with 7 nucleotides matching TRBD2. Germline V gene data show CDR1 as LGHNA and CDR2 as YSLEER. The CDR3 is made up of 15 amino acids. The trim removed 3 bases at V and 1 base at J, leaving 5 bases unmatched. The CDR3 protein is CASSQTASGQETQYF. CDR3 DNA: TGCGCCAGCAGCCAGACGGCTAGCGGCCAAGAGACCCAGTACTTC.

The CDR3 spells CASSAASGTSGRNSYNEQFF. The CDR3 bases are TGTGCCAGCAGCGCAGCCTCCGGGACTAGCGGGAGGAACTCCTACAATGAGCAGTTCTTC. The chain recombines TRBV11-1 with TRBJ2-1; 15 positions agree with TRBD2. Germline V gives CDR1 SGHAT, CDR2 FQDESV (reference sequence). J gave up 0 bases and V 5 bases, and 11 bases lay outside the gene matches. The CDR3 length is 20 residues.

This clonotype appeared a few times. V is TRBV4-1 and J is TRBJ1-1; D is perhaps TRBD1 (6 bases). Per germline, CDR1 MGHRA and CDR2 YSYEKL. Trimming pared 2 bases from V and 7 bases from J, leaving 11 bases between. This CDR3 contains 13 residues. The CDR3 loop is CASSQTGPNEAFF. Written as DNA, the CDR3 is TGCGCCAGCAGCCAAACAGGGCCGAATGAAGCTTTCTTT.

The chain combines TRBV12-3 or TRBV12-4 with TRBJ2-2; perhaps TRBD1 as D (5 bases). The CDR3 is 14 amino acids. V was pared by 7 bases and J by 2 bases, with 11 bases between. The DNA of the CDR3 is TGTGCCAGCAATAGAGACAGTAACACCGGGGAGCTGTTTTTT. Residues: CASNRDSNTGELFF.

This clonotype was counted a few times. The chain recombines TRBV27 with TRBJ2-1; 8 nucleotides agree with TRBD2. The CDR3 extends over 14 amino acids. Germline V gene lookup returns CDR1 MNHEY and CDR2 SMNVEV (reference sequence). J gave up 5 bases and V 2 bases, and 2 bases lay outside the gene matches. The chain's CDR3 is CASSLAGGNNEQFF. The CDR3 bases are TGTGCCAGCAGTTTAGCGGGAGGAAACAATGAGCAGTTCTTC.

This clonotype has only one observation. Compared with germline, one end of the junction differs, possibly owing to a read error. The DNA of the CDR3 is TGTGCTAGCAGCCCTTCACGGGGGGCCCCCGGGGAGCTGTTTTTT. Translated: CASSPSRGAPGELFF. The chain joins TRBV7-7 to TRBJ2-2, with D maybe TRBD2 (7 bases). The CDR3 loop spans 15 amino acids. Germline CDR1 is SSHAT and CDR2 is FNYEAQ (reference sequence). Variable domain in full (rest from reference TRBV7-7 and TRBJ2-2): GAGVSQSPRYKVTKRGQDVTLRCDPISSHATLYWYQQALGQGPEFLTYFNYEAQPDKSGLPSDRFSAERPEGSISTLTIQRTEQRDSAMYRCASSPSRGAPGELFFGEGSRLTVL.

This chain connects TRBV4-1 to TRBJ2-7, with TRBD1 as a possible D gene (5 bases). CDR1 and CDR2 from the germline V gene are MGHRA and YSYEKL. This CDR3 is 15 amino acids long. The V gene lost 0 bases and the J gene lost 0 bases, with 9 bases spanning the gap. CDR3 sequence reads: CASSQERQYSYEQYF. The CDR3 nucleotides are TGCGCCAGCAGCCAAGAGAGACAGTACTCCTACGAGCAGTACTTC.

This clonotype was detected ten times or more. This sequence joins TRBV6-4 and TRBJ2-3, with 9 positions matching TRBD1. The CDR3 extends over 17 amino acids. Germline V gene lookup returns CDR1 MRHNA and CDR2 SNTAGT. Trimming took 6 bases from V and 4 from J; bases not matched to a gene: 14. The CDR3 is CASSLNHRDRVADTQYF. CDR3 nucleotide sequence: TGTGCCAGCAGCCTTAATCACCGGGACAGGGTTGCAGATACGCAGTATTTT.

The table lists this clonotype with many counts. V is TRBV12-3 or TRBV12-4 and J is TRBJ2-5, with 8 bases that match TRBD1. The CDR3 loop spans 16 amino acids. V trimming: 3 bases; J trimming: 5 bases; junction bases outside the gene matches: 11. CDR3 residues: CASSFGQGLMGETQYF. CDR3 sequence (DNA): TGTGCCAGCAGTTTTGGACAGGGTCTCATGGGGGAGACCCAGTACTTC.

The V call is TRBV6-5, the J call TRBJ2-2; TRBD1 agrees at 8 bases. Germline values: CDR1 MNHEY, CDR2 SVGAGI. This CDR3 has 17 amino acids. J was trimmed by 0 bases and V by 4 bases; bases with no gene match: 7. CDR3 in amino acids: CASSSPDRGPNTGELFF. CDR3 bases: TGTGCCAGCAGTTCTCCAGACAGGGGACCGAACACCGGGGAGCTGTTTTTT.

This clonotype turned up a few times. V gene TRBV6-4 combines with J gene TRBJ1-2; unclear D gene. Germline loops: CDR1 MRHNA, CDR2 SNTAGT. Trimming took off 4 bases at V and 6 bases at J, with 6 bases between the two ends. CDR3 size: 11 residues. CDR3 sequence (DNA): TGTGCCAGCAGTGTTGGGGATGGCTACACCTTC. Amino acids: CASSVGDGYTF.

The chain's CDR3 is CASSSLRRQGDEQFF. In DNA form, the CDR3 reads TGTGCCAGCAGCAGCCTGCGGCGGCAGGGGGATGAGCAGTTCTTC. The V and J genes are TRBV6-1 and TRBJ2-1; 7 positions agree with TRBD1. The CDR3 has 15 residues. Germline values: CDR1 MNHNS, CDR2 SASEGT. J gave up 8 bases and V 6 bases, and 13 bases lay outside the gene matches.

The CDR3 sequence is CSVVLDTQYF. The CDR3 DNA is TGCAGCGTTGTGTTAGATACGCAGTATTTT. The chain couples TRBV29-1 to TRBJ2-3; D unresolved. Germline V gene data show CDR1 as SQVTM and CDR2 as ANQGSEA. Trimming took off 4 bases at V and 5 bases at J, with 4 bases between the two ends. CDR3 length equals 10 residues.

The chain has TRBV7-8 and TRBJ2-1; 10 nucleotides agree with TRBD2. CDR3 size: 16 residues. V dropped 6 bases and J dropped 6; count of bases not matched to a gene: 11. The germline CDR1 and CDR2 sequences are SGHVS and FQNEAQ. The CDR3 sequence: CASSSETGTSANEQFF. The CDR3 DNA reads TGTGCCAGCAGTTCTGAAACCGGGACTAGCGCCAATGAGCAGTTCTTC.

This clonotype has only a few counts. The J gene is TRBJ1-1, the V gene TRBV20-1; D unclear. The germline gives CDR1 DFQATT, CDR2 SNEGSKA (reference sequence). Trimming took off 0 bases at V and 0 bases at J, with 11 bases between the two ends. The CDR3 extends over 15 amino acids. The CDR3 loop reads CSARDRASLNTEAFF. DNA for the CDR3: TGCAGTGCTAGAGATCGGGCCAGTTTGAACACTGAAGCTTTCTTT.